The 25 T cell receptor beta chains listed next were all sequenced from one sample in a study of beta chain features in type 1 diabetes. Since all of the isolated RNA was reverse transcribed, expressed TCRB transcripts were what got sequenced. The table came from immunoSEQ multiplex PCR; TCRdb's copy has only in-frame clones and leaves some out. The sample consists of about 300,000 clones, roughly 8% of them appearing once. Sequenced material: central memory CD4+ T cells from blood. These receptors were obtained from a woman between 18 and 29 years old in good health.

This clone has just a few counts. V usage is TRBV28 and J usage is TRBJ1-6; D is possibly TRBD1 (5 bases). CDR1 and CDR2 from the germline V gene are MDHEN and SYDVKM. Deletions cut 7 bases from V and 4 bases from J, with 11 bases between. This CDR3 is built from 14 residues. The CDR3 loop reads CASTPGTYNSPLHF. Written as DNA, the CDR3 is TGTGCCAGCACCCCCGGGACTTATAATTCACCCCTCCACTTT.

This chain connects TRBV5-6 to TRBJ1-2, with 7 positions matching TRBD1. The V gene's germline CDR1 is SGHDT and CDR2 YYEEEE. This CDR3 comprises 14 residues. V was pared by 3 bases and J by 6 bases, with 8 bases of the junction left unmatched. The CDR3 is CASSYPTGRNGYTF. For the CDR3, the DNA is TGTGCCAGCAGCTACCCGACAGGGAGAAATGGCTACACCTTC.

This clone has just a few counts. Germline is not matched at one junction end, which may reflect a read error. The rearrangement uses TRBV7-2 and TRBJ2-7; no clear D gene. CDR1 SGHTA and CDR2 FQGNSA come from the germline V gene. This CDR3 region has 15 residues. This CDR3 is CASSLGSGLSHEQYF. The CDR3 DNA follows: TGTGCCAGCAGCTTAGGATCGGGCCTCTCCCACGAGCAGTACTTC. Supplemented by reference TRBV7-2 and TRBJ2-7, the full variable domain reads GAGVSQSPSNKVTEKGKDVELRCDPISGHTALYWYRQSLGQGLEFLIYFQGNSAPDKSGLPSDRFSAERTGGSVSTLTIQRTQQEDSAVYLCASSLGSGLSHEQYFGPGTRLTVT.

This clone has at least ten counts. This chain links TRBV15 with TRBJ2-2, with no clear D. From germline, CDR1 is LNHNV and CDR2 YYDKDF (reference sequence). The CDR3 totals 14 residues. V was trimmed by 4 bases and J by 0 bases, leaving 6 bases between them. The CDR3 sequence: CATSTAANTGELFF. As DNA, the CDR3 is TGTGCCACCAGCACGGCGGCGAACACCGGGGAGCTGTTTTTT.

J is TRBJ2-5 and V is TRBV6-5; TRBD1 matches 10 bases. Trimming removed 6 bases from V and 5 bases from J; junction bases left unmatched: 3. From germline, CDR1 is MNHEY and CDR2 SVGAGI. The CDR3 consists of 13 residues. The CDR3 nucleotides read TGTGCCAGCAGGACAGGGGGCGGGGAGACCCAGTACTTC. Its protein is CASRTGGGETQYF.

This clone came up a few times. The chain uses TRBV4-2 and TRBJ2-5; D uncertain. Trimming pared 3 bases from V and 5 bases from J, leaving 16 bases between. Germline-derived CDR1 and CDR2 are LGHNA and YNFKEQ. The CDR3 totals 15 residues. The CDR3 loop reads CASSQAPSVPETQYF. The DNA of the CDR3 is TGTGCCAGCAGCCAGGCCCCAAGCGTTCCGGAGACCCAGTACTTC.

This clone was observed a handful of times. The chain has TRBV7-2 and TRBJ2-1; 10 positions match TRBD1. With 1 base clipped from V and 7 bases from J, the junction kept 7 bases outside the gene matches. Germline CDR1 SGHTA, CDR2 FQGNSA. This CDR3 is 16 amino acids long. CDR3 loop: CASSLVFGTGANEQFF. Here the CDR3 DNA reads TGTGCCAGCAGCTTAGTATTCGGGACAGGGGCGAATGAGCAGTTCTTC.

The CDR3 DNA sequence: TGTGCCAGCAGGTCAGGCGGGGTTGGTAACTATGGCTACACCTTC. This codes for CASRSGGVGNYGYTF. This chain uses TRBV27 with TRBJ1-2; D unresolved. This CDR3 has 15 residues. V was pared by 6 bases and J by 1 base, with 15 bases between. The V gene's germline CDR1 is MNHEY and CDR2 SMNVEV (reference sequence).

The chain links TRBV12-5 to TRBJ2-1; TRBD2 matches 10 bases. Germline trimming cut 7 bases from V and 8 bases from J; bases unmatched to any gene: 8. This CDR3 has 14 amino acids. CDR1 is LGHNT and CDR2 is FRNRAP in the germline V gene. The CDR3: CASAEAGGPHEQFF. The CDR3 DNA sequence: TGTGCTAGTGCCGAAGCGGGGGGGCCCCATGAGCAGTTCTTC.

The J gene is TRBJ1-5, the V gene TRBV25-1, with D perhaps matching TRBD1 (5 bases). Germline V gives CDR1 MGHDK, CDR2 SYGVNS. V dropped 5 bases and J dropped 2 bases, with 10 bases sitting between them. The length of the CDR3 is 14 residues. The CDR3 loop is CASSPLGGNQPQHF. The CDR3, as DNA: TGTGCCAGCAGTCCCCTGGGGGGCAATCAGCCCCAGCATTTT.

This clone was found many times. V is TRBV7-2 and J is TRBJ2-3; unclear D gene. Per the germline V gene, CDR1 is SGHTA and CDR2 is FQGNSA. V shed 1 base and J shed 2 bases, with 7 bases lying between them. The CDR3 consists of 14 residues. The CDR3 coding sequence is TGTGCCAGCAGCTTAGTGTTGCCCACAGATACGCAGTATTTT. Protein product: CASSLVLPTDTQYF.

This clone was observed a handful of times. The chain links TRBV7-2 to TRBJ2-2; 12 nucleotides align to TRBD2. Unmatched junction bases numbered 2, after V lost 3 bases and J lost 3 bases. The CDR3 has 16 amino acids. The V gene's germline CDR1 is SGHTA and CDR2 FQGNSA. CDR3 loop: CASSFTSGGYTGELFF. The CDR3 DNA follows: TGTGCCAGCAGCTTTACTAGCGGGGGGTACACCGGGGAGCTGTTTTTT.

The rearrangement links TRBV11-2 to TRBJ1-1; a weak D match, TRBD1 (6 bases). This CDR3 has 11 amino acids. CDR1 is SGHAT, CDR2 FQNNGV, per germline. V dropped 4 bases and J dropped 11 bases, with 11 bases sitting between them. The CDR3 DNA reads as TGTGCCAGCAGCTCGGACAGTAGTGCTTTCTTT. Translation gives CASSSDSSAFF.

V and J are TRBV6-5 and TRBJ2-3; no clear D gene. The V gene's germline CDR1 is MNHEY and CDR2 SVGAGI. This CDR3 has 15 amino acids. V was pared by 4 bases and J by 0 bases, with 11 bases between. The CDR3 DNA reads TGTGCCAGCAGTTTCCCTACGGTGAGCACAGATACGCAGTATTTT. The encoded protein is CASSFPTVSTDTQYF.

This clone was seen a handful of times. The genes are TRBV11-2 and TRBJ2-7, with D unresolved. The CDR3 extends over 14 amino acids. With 1 base removed from V and 5 bases from J, the gap between germline ends came to 12 bases. The germline CDR1 and CDR2 sequences are SGHAT and FQNNGV. The CDR3 protein is CASSLGVRSNEQYF. CDR3 in DNA: TGTGCCAGCAGCTTAGGTGTCAGGAGTAACGAGCAGTACTTC.

This clone was recorded a few times. This chain joins TRBV6-5 and TRBJ2-3; possibly TRBD2 for D (5 bases). Trimming stripped 7 bases from V and 0 bases from J, with 14 bases between. Germline V gene data show CDR1 as MNHEY and CDR2 as SVGAGI. This CDR3 has 15 residues. Here the CDR3 DNA reads TGTGCCAGCACCCGGTTCGGGGAAAGCACAGATACGCAGTATTTT. It translates to CASTRFGESTDTQYF.

This clone was observed at least ten times. Other nucleotide sequences in the sample specify the same CDR3. This chain uses TRBV28 with TRBJ1-3, with D unresolved. CDR3 length: 14 amino acids. Germline V gene sequence: CDR1 MDHEN, CDR2 SYDVKM. V was cut by 5 bases and J by 0 bases, with 8 bases left in between. As DNA, the CDR3 is TGTGCCAGCAGTCGACCGAGCTCTGGAAACACCATATATTTT. Its translation is CASSRPSSGNTIYF.

The V call is TRBV4-2, the J call TRBJ2-3; perhaps TRBD2 as D (6 bases). The CDR3 is 14 amino acids. Deletions cut 3 bases from V and 7 bases from J, with 14 bases between. The germline V gene encodes CDR1 LGHNA and CDR2 YNFKEQ. The CDR3 loop reads CASSQGGAVNTQYF. The CDR3 bases are TGTGCCAGCAGCCAGGGAGGAGCGGTCAATACGCAGTATTTT.

This chain uses TRBV27 with TRBJ2-6; maybe TRBD2 (6 bases). The CDR3 contains 21 residues. The germline V gene has CDR1 MNHEY and CDR2 SMNVEV (reference sequence). Trimming left V 7 bases short and J 0 bases short, with 28 bases between. CDR3 protein: CASTTFRGRPRGSSGANVLTF. Here the CDR3 DNA reads TGTGCCAGCACGACCTTCCGGGGGAGACCCCGGGGGAGCTCTGGGGCCAACGTCCTGACTTTC. Variable domain in full (rest from reference TRBV27 and TRBJ2-6): EAQVTQNPRYLITVTGKKLTVTCSQNMNHEYMSWYRQDPGLGLRQIYYSMNVEVTDKGDVPEGYKVSRKEKRNFPLILESPSPNQTSLYFCASTTFRGRPRGSSGANVLTFGAGSRLTVL.

This chain joins TRBV11-1 and TRBJ2-7, with D perhaps given as TRBD1 or TRBD2 (6 bases each). The V end was cut by 1 base, the J end by 4 bases, with 14 bases between. Germline assignment: CDR1 SGHAT and CDR2 FQDESV (reference sequence). This CDR3 spans 15 amino acids. This chain's CDR3 is CASSLGTGRIYEQYV. The CDR3 bases are TGTGCCAGCAGCTTAGGAACAGGGAGGATTTACGAGCAGTACGTC.

To note about this clone: Other DNA sequences in the sample encode the same CDR3. The CDR3 loop is CAWSVRGLSYGYTF. The CDR3 region has the DNA TGTGCCTGGAGCGTCAGGGGGCTGAGCTATGGCTACACCTTC. V gene TRBV30 combines with J gene TRBJ1-2; 8 bases fit TRBD1. Germline V gene lookup returns CDR1 GTSNPN and CDR2 SVGIG (reference sequence). CDR3 length: 14 amino acids. The V gene end was trimmed by 3 bases and the J gene end by 4 bases; junction bases not matched to a gene: 7.

V usage is TRBV15 and J usage is TRBJ1-1, with a weak D call TRBD1 (5 bases). Trimming pared 5 bases from V and 3 bases from J, leaving 10 bases between. This CDR3 comprises 13 residues. Germline CDR1 LNHNV, CDR2 YYDKDF (reference sequence). The CDR3 DNA follows: TGTGCCACCAGCCGGGGACCCGACACTGAAGCTTTCTTT. Residues: CATSRGPDTEAFF.

This clone was seen at least ten times. The chain employs TRBV10-3 and TRBJ1-1; a weak D match, TRBD1 (5 bases). CDR3 length: 15 amino acids. Germline V lookup: CDR1 ENHRY, CDR2 SYGVKD. V gave up 3 bases and J gave up 1 base, with 12 bases separating them. CDR3 sequence (DNA): TGTGCCATCAGTGAAAATGGCGGGACGAACACTGAAGCTTTCTTT. Protein sequence: CAISENGGTNTEAFF.

This chain uses TRBV7-3 with TRBJ2-7, with D unresolved. CDR1 is SGHTA and CDR2 is FQGTGA in the germline V gene. V dropped 3 bases and J dropped 4 bases, with 31 bases sitting between them. This CDR3 spans 20 amino acids. The chain's CDR3 is CASSFLRLGYLIKLGYEQYV. The CDR3 nucleotides are TGTGCCAGCAGCTTTTTAAGACTCGGGTACCTCATTAAACTGGGTTACGAGCAGTACGTC.

The J gene is TRBJ1-2, the V gene TRBV7-9, with 7 bases lining up with TRBD1. The CDR3 length is 14 residues. Looked up from germline, CDR1 is SEHNR and CDR2 is FQNEAQ (reference sequence). Losses at the gene ends were 2 bases for V and 0 bases for J; bases not matched to a gene: 0. CDR3 sequence (DNA): TGTGCCAGCAGCTTAACAGGGGCTAACTATGGCTACACCTTC. As protein: CASSLTGANYGYTF.